The sequence of this TCR beta chain was determined in a study of response to subunit inactivated influenza vaccine. Study-wide points: Seasonal influenza vaccination, on each occasion, was suggested by the authors to recruit few new T cells.

The V end was cut by 4 bases, the J end by 7 bases, with 13 bases between. The CDR3 has 13 residues. Looked up from germline, CDR1 is LGHDT and CDR2 is YNNKEL (reference sequence). A remark on this clonotype: As yet, its antigen is unknown.

TCRdb re-analysed the RT-PCR reads in MiXCR, keeping a single row per CDR3 protein. The table shows 650,000 to 700,000 distinct CDR3 sequences, with about 15% occurring only once. The sequencing here drew on PBMCs from blood, taken about 12 days after vaccination. The chain joins TRBV3-1 to TRBJ1-1; D is perhaps TRBD1 (5 bases). The receptor was derived from a man between 45 and 60 years old who received an inactivated influenza vaccine. In DNA, the CDR3 is TGTGCCAGCAGCCCAGGGCGGGTCCGTGAAGCTTTCTTT. This sequence encodes CASSPGRVREAFF. Full variable domain (outside the CDR3, taken from reference TRBV3-1 and TRBJ1-1): DTAVSQTPKYLVTQMGNDKSIKCEQNLGHDTMYWYKQDSKKFLKIMFSYNNKELIINETVPNRFSPKSPDKAHLNLHINSLELGDSAVYFCASSPGRVREAFFGQGTRLTVV.